This T cell receptor (beta chain) is drawn from a study of T-cell reconstitution after alpha-beta-depleted transplantation in children. Broader study findings: From surviving recipient T cells and thymic progenitors came the high day-60 TCRbeta diversity observed in some patients. In patients about two months after transplant, alpha-beta T cells reportedly arose from several hundred expanded graft clones.

Only a few counts were recorded for this clonotype. Its specificity is unknown. Trimming cost V 8 bases and J 5 bases, with 28 bases left between them. The length of the CDR3 is 17 residues. A TCRbeta library incorporating unique molecular identifiers was prepared. TCRdb reanalysed the PCR reads using MiXCR and keeps one entry per CDR3 protein. The sample shows some 830,000 distinct CDR3 sequences, around 15% of them seen only once. This specimen consisted of PBMCs, mostly from graft donor cells, obtained 360 days after TCRalphabeta/CD19-depleted stem cell transplant. V is TRBV12-3 or TRBV12-4 and J is TRBJ2-7; perhaps TRBD2 as D (6 bases). This TCR was sampled from a male patient between 5 and 17 years old who had a stem cell transplant for acute lymphoblastic leukemia, so the T cells may come from the graft donor. The CDR3 loop reads CASSRRGYMGTRHEQYF. The CDR3 DNA is TGTGCCAGCTCCCGACGCGGGTATATGGGGACTCGCCACGAGCAGTACTTC.